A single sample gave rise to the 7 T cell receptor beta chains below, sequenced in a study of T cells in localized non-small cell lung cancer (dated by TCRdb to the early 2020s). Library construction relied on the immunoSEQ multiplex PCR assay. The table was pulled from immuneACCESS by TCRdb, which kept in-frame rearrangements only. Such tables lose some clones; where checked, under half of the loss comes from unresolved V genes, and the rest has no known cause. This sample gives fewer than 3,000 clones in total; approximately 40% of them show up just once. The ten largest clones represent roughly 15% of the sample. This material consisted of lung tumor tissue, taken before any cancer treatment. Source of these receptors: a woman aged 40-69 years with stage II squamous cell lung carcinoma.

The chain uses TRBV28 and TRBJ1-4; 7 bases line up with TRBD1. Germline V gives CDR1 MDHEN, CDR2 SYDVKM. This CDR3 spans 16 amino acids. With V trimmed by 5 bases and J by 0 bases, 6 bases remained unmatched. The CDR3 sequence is CASSPRGGPTNEKLFF. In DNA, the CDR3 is TGTGCCAGCAGTCCCCGAGGGGGCCCAACTAATGAAAAACTGTTTTTT.

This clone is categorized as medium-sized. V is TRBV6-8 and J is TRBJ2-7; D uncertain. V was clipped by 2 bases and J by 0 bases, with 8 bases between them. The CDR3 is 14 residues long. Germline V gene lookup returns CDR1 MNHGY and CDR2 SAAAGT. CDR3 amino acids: CASSYIANSYEQYF. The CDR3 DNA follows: TGTGCCAGCAGTTACATTGCTAACTCCTACGAGCAGTACTTC.

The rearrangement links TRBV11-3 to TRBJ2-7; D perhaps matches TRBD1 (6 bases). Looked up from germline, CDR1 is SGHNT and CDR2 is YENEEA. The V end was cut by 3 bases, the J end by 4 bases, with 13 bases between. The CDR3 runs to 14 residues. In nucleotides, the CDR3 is TGTGCCAGCAGCTTTGCTCAGGGGAGATACGAGCAGTACTTC. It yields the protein CASSFAQGRYEQYF. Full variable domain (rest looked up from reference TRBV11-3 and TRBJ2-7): EAGVVQSPRYKIIEKKQPVAFWCNPISGHNTLYWYLQNLGQGPELLIRYENEEAVDDSQLPKDRFSAERLKGVDSTLKIQPAELGDSAVYLCASSFAQGRYEQYFGPGTRLTVT.

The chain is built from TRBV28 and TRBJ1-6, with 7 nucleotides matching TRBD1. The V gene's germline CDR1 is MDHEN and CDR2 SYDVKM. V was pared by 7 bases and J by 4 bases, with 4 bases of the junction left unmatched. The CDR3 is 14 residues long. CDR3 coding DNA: TGTGCCAGCAACCCGGGACAGTATAATTCACCCCTCCACTTT. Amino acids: CASNPGQYNSPLHF.

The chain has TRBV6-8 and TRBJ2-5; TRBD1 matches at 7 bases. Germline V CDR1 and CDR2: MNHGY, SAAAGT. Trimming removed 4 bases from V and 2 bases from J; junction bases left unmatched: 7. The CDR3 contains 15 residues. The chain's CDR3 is CASSSPNRGQETQYF. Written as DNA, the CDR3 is TGTGCCAGCAGTTCCCCCAACAGGGGTCAAGAGACCCAGTACTTC.

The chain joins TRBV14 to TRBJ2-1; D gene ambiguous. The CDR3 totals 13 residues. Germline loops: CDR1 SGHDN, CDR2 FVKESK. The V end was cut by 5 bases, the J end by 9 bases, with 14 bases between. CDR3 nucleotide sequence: TGTGCCAGCAGCTCACACTCCTATGGTGAGCAGTTCTTC. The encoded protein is CASSSHSYGEQFF.

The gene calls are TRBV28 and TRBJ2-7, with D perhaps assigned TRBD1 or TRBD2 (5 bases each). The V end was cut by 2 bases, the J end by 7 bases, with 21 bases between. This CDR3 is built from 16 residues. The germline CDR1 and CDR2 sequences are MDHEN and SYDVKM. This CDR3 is CASSLPGTGPLLEQYF. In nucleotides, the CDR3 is TGTGCCAGCAGTTTACCGGGGACGGGCCCCCTTTTGGAGCAGTACTTC.